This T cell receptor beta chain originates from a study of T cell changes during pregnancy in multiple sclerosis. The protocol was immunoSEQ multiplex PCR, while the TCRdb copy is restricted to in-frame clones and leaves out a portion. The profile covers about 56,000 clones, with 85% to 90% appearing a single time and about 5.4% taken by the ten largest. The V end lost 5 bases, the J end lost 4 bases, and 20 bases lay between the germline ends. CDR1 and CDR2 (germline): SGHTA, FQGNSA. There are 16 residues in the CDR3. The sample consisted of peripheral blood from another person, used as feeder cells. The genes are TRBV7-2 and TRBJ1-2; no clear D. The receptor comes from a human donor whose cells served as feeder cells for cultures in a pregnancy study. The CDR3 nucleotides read TGTGCCAGCAGCCCGACCCCCCCCGACGCCCTCTATGGCTACACCTTC. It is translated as CASSPTPPDALYGYTF. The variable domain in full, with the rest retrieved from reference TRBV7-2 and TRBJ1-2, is GAGVSQSPSNKVTEKGKDVELRCDPISGHTALYWYRQSLGQGLEFLIYFQGNSAPDKSGLPSDRFSAERTGGSVSTLTIQRTQQEDSAVYLCASSPTPPDALYGYTFGSGTRLTVV.